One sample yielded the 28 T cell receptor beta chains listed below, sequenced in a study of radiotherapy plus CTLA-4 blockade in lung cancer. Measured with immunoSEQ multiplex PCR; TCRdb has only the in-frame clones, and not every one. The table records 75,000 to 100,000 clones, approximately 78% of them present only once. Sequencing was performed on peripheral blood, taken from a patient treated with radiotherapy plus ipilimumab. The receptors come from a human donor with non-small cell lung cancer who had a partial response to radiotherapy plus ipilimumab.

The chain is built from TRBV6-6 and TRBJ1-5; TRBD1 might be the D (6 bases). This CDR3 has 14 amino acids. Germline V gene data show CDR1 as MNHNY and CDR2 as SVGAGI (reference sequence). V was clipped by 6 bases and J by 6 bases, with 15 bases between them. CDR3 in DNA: TGTGCCAGCAGCCCTAACAGGGACCTTCAGCCCCAGCATTTT. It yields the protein CASSPNRDLQPQHF.

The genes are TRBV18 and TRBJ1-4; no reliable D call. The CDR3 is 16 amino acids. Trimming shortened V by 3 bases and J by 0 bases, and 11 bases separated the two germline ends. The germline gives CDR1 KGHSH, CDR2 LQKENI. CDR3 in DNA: TGTGCCAGCTCACCTAACACCCTGACAACTAATGAAAAACTGTTTTTT. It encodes CASSPNTLTTNEKLFF.

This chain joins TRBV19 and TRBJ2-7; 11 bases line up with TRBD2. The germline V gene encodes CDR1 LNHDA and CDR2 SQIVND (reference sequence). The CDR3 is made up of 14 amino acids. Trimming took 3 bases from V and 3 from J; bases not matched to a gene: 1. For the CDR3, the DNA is TGTGCCAGTAGTATGACTAGCGGGAACTACGAGCAGTACTTC. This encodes CASSMTSGNYEQYF.

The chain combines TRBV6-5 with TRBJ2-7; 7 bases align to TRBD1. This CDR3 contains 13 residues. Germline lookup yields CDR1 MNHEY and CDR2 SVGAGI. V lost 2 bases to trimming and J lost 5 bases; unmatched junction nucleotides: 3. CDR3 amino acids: CASSYPDRDEQYF. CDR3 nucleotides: TGTGCCAGCAGTTACCCCGACAGGGACGAGCAGTACTTC.

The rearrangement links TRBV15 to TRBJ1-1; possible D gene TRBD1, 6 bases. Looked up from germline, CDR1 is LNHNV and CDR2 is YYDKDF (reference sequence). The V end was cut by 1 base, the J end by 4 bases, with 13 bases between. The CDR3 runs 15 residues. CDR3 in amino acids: CATSRVEGGITEAFF. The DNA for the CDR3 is TGTGCCACCAGCAGAGTGGAGGGGGGGATCACTGAAGCTTTCTTT.

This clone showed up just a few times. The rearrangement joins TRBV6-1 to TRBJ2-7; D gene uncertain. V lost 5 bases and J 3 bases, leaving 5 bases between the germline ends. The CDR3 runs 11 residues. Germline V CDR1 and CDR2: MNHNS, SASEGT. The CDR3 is CASSSNYEQYF. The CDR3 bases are TGTGCCAGCAGTTCCAACTACGAGCAGTACTTC.

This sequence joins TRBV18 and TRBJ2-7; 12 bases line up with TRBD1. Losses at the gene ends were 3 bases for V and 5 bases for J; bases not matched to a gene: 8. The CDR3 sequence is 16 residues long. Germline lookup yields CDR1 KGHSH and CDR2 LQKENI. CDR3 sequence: CASSPTGQGALDEQYF. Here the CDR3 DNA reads TGTGCCAGCTCACCGACGGGACAGGGGGCTCTCGACGAGCAGTACTTC.

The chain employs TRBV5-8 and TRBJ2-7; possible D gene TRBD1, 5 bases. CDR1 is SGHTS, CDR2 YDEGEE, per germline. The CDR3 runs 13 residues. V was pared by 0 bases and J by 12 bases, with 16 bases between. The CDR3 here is CASSLEGAARLYF. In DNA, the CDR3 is TGTGCCAGCAGCTTGGAAGGGGCGGCAAGGCTGTACTTC.

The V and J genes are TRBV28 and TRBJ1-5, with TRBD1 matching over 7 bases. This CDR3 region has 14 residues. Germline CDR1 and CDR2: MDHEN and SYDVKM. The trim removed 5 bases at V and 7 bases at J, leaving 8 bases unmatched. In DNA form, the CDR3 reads TGTGCCAGCAGTCCCACCGACAGGGACCAGCCCCAGCATTTT. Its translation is CASSPTDRDQPQHF.

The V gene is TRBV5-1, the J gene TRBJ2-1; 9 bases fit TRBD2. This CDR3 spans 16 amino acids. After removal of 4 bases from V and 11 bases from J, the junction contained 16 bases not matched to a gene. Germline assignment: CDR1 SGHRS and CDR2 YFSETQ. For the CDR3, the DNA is TGCGCCAGCAGCCCTCGTGGCGGGAGGGCCGTTCCTCAGCAGTTCTTC. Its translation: CASSPRGGRAVPQQFF.

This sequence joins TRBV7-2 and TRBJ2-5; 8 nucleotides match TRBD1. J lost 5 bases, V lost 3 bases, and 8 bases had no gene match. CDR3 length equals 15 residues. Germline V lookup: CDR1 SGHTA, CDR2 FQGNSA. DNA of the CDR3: TGTGCCAGCAGCTTTGACAGGGGCTTTCGGGAGACCCAGTACTTC. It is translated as CASSFDRGFRETQYF.

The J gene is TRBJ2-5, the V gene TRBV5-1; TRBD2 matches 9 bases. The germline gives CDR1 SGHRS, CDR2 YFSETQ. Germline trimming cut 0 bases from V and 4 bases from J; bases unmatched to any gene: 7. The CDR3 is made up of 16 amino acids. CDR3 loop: CASSLGSSGRLETQYF. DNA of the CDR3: TGCGCCAGCAGCTTGGGATCCAGCGGGAGGTTAGAGACCCAGTACTTC.

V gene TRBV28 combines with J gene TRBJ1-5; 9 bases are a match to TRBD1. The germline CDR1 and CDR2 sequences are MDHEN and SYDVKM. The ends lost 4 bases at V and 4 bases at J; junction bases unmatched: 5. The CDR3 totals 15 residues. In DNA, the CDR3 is TGTGCCAGCAGTTCGCCGACAGGGGGGAATCAGCCCCAGCATTTT. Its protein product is CASSSPTGGNQPQHF.

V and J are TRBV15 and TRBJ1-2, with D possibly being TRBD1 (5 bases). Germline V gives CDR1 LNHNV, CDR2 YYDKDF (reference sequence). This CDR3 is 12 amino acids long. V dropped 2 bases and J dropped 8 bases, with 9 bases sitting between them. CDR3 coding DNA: TGTGCCACCAGCAGACAGGGTGGCGGCTACACCTTC. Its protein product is CATSRQGGGYTF.

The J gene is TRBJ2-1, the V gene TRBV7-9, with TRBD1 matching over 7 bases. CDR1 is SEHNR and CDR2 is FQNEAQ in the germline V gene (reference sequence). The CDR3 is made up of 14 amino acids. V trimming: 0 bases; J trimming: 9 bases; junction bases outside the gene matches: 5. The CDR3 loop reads CASSLASTGAEQFF. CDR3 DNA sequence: TGTGCCAGCAGCTTAGCCTCAACAGGGGCTGAGCAGTTCTTC. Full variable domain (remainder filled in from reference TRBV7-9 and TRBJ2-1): DTGVSQNPRHKITKRGQNVTFRCDPISEHNRLYWYRQTLGQGPEFLTYFQNEAQLEKSRLLSDRFSAERPKGSFSTLEIQRTEQGDSAMYLCASSLASTGAEQFFGPGTRLTVL.

The CDR3 coding sequence is TGTGCCAGCAGTAGAACTAGCGGGGCTTCCTACGAGCAGTACTTC. Translating it yields CASSRTSGASYEQYF. This chain joins TRBV2 and TRBJ2-7; 10 bases agree with TRBD2. The V segment lost 5 bases and the J segment 1 base; nucleotides outside the gene matches: 5. Germline loops: CDR1 SNHLY, CDR2 FYNNEI. The length of the CDR3 is 15 residues. Full variable domain (outside the CDR3, taken from reference TRBV2 and TRBJ2-7): EPEVTQTPSHQVTQMGQEVILRCVPISNHLYFYWYRQILGQKVEFLVSFYNNEISEKSEIFDDQFSVERPDGSNFTLKIRSTKLEDSAMYFCASSRTSGASYEQYFGPGTRLTVT.

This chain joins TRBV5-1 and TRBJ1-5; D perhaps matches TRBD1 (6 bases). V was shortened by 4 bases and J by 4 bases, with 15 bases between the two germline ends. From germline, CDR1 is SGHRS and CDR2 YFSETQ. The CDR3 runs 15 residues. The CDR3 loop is CASSLEGGVNQPQHF. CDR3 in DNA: TGCGCCAGCAGCCTGGAAGGGGGGGTTAATCAGCCCCAGCATTTT.

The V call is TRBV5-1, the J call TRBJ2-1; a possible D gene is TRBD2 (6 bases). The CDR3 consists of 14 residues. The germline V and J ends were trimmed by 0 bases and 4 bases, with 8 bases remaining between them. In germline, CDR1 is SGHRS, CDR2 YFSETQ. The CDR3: CASSLGTTYNEQFF. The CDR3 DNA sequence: TGCGCCAGCAGCTTGGGGACTACTTACAATGAGCAGTTCTTC.

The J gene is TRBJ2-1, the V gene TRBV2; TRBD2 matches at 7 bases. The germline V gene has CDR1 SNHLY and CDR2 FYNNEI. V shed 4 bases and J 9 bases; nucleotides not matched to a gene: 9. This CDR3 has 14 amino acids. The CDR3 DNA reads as TGTGCCAGCAGTGGGACTAGTCCCAATCCTGAGCAGTTCTTC. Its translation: CASSGTSPNPEQFF.

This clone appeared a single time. The CDR3 DNA sequence: TGTGCCATCAGCCAGGGGGCATCAGACACTGAAGCTTTCTTT. Its translation: CAISQGASDTEAFF. The chain is built from TRBV10-3 and TRBJ1-1, with 8 positions matching TRBD1. Germline CDR1 is ENHRY and CDR2 is SYGVKD. With 6 bases clipped from V and 3 bases from J, the junction kept 6 bases outside the gene matches. This CDR3 is 14 amino acids long.

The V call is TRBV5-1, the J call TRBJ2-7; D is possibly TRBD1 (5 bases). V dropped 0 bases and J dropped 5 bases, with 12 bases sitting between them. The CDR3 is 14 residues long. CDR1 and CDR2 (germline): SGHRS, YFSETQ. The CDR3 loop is CASSLEGARDEQYF. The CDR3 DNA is TGCGCCAGCAGCTTGGAAGGGGCCCGGGACGAGCAGTACTTC. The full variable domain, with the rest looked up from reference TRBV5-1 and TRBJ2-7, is KAGVTQTPRYLIKTRGQQVTLSCSPISGHRSVSWYQQTPGQGLQFLFEYFSETQRNKGNFPGRFSGRQFSNSRSEMNVSTLELGDSALYLCASSLEGARDEQYFGPGTRLTVT.

This chain's CDR3 is CASSLGLAGSETQYF. CDR3 nucleotides: TGTGCCAGCAGCTTAGGCCTAGCGGGATCTGAGACCCAGTACTTC. This rearrangement joins TRBV7-3 to TRBJ2-5; 9 bases match TRBD2. The CDR3 spans 15 residues. Germline assignment: CDR1 SGHTA and CDR2 FQGTGA. V dropped 2 bases and J dropped 5; count of bases not matched to a gene: 6.

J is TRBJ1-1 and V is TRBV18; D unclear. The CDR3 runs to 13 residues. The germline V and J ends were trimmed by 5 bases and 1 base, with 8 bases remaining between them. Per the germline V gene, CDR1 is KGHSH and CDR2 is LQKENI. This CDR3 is CASSTERNTEAFF. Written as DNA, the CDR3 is TGTGCCAGCTCAACCGAGAGGAACACTGAAGCTTTCTTT.

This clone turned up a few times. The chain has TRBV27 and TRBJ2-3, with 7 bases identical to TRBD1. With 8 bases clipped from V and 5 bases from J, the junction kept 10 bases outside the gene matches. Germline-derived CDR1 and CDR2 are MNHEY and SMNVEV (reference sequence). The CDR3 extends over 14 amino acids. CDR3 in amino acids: CASQRQGIRDTQYF. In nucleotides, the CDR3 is TGTGCCAGCCAAAGACAGGGAATAAGAGATACGCAGTATTTT.

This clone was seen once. CDR3 DNA sequence: TGTGCCAGTAGTTCCCGGGGGAGCGGGAGTGGGTATGAGCAGTTCTTC. As protein: CASSSRGSGSGYEQFF. This chain uses TRBV19 with TRBJ2-1; 8 bases are a match to TRBD2. The germline CDR1 and CDR2 sequences are LNHDA and SQIVND (reference sequence). V lost 5 bases to trimming and J lost 8 bases; unmatched junction nucleotides: 14. The CDR3 extends over 16 amino acids.

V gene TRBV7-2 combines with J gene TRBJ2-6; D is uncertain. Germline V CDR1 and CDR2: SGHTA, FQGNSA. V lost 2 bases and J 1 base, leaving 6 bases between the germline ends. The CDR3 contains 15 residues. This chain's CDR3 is CASSLSGSGANVLTF. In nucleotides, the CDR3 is TGTGCCAGCAGCTTATCAGGTTCTGGGGCCAACGTCCTGACTTTC.

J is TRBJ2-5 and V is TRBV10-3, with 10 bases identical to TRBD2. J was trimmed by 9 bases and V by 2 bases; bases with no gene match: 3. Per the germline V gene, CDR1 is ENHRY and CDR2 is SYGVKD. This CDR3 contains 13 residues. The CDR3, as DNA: TGTGCCATCAGTGAGCAGCGGGAGGGGGCCCAGTACTTC. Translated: CAISEQREGAQYF.

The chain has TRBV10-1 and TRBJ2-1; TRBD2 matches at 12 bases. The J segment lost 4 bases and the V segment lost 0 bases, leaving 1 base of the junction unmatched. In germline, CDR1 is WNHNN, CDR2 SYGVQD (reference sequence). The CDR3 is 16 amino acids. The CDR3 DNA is TGCGCCAGCAGTGAGTCAGGGACTAGCGGGTACAATGAGCAGTTCTTC. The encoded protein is CASSESGTSGYNEQFF.